One and the same sample provided the 3 T cell receptor beta chains below, sequenced in a study of blood T cells in healthy people across ages. The authors ran a second PCR of 7 to 11 cycles using a sample-barcoded 5' primer and a J-beta primer mix. Each CDR3 protein gets one entry after TCRdb re-called the 5' RACE reads with MiXCR. Found here are over 600,000 distinct CDR3 sequences, more than 35% of them singletons; the top ten hold 15% to 20%. Sequenced material: blood. The receptor set was obtained from a man aged 80 or over in good health.

This clonotype is a singleton in its sample. The chain uses TRBV20-1 and TRBJ1-1; possible D gene TRBD1, 6 bases. Trimming shortened V by 4 bases and J by 1 base, and 10 bases separated the two germline ends. CDR1 and CDR2 from the germline V gene are DFQATT and SNEGSKA (reference sequence). The CDR3 sequence is 13 residues long. For the CDR3, the DNA is TGCAGTGCTATCCGACAGGCGAACACTGAAGCTTTCTTT. Protein: CSAIRQANTEAFF.

This sequence joins TRBV2 and TRBJ2-5; D is possibly TRBD2 (5 bases). Trimming removed 5 bases at V and 11 bases at J, with 21 bases between. Germline CDR1 and CDR2: SNHLY and FYNNEI. The CDR3 contains 14 residues. CDR3 amino acids: CASSPGFHGSEQYF. CDR3 nucleotide sequence: TGTGCCAGCAGTCCTGGGTTCCATGGGAGTGAGCAGTACTTC.

The chain combines TRBV6-5 with TRBJ2-1, with D hard to call. This CDR3 region has 11 residues. Trimming cost V 8 bases and J 8 bases, with 10 bases left between them. Germline V CDR1 and CDR2: MNHEY, SVGAGI. In DNA form, the CDR3 reads TGTGCCAGCCACGAAGGCGATGAGCAGTTCTTC. It yields the protein CASHEGDEQFF.